A single sample is the source of the 9 T cell receptor beta chains below, sequenced in a study of blood T cell repertoires in COVID-19. The method was immunoSEQ multiplex PCR; TCRdb's version includes in-frame clones alone and lacks a portion of them. In the table there are more than 300,000 clones, 91% of which are singletons. The source material was PBMCs or T cells enriched from blood (not recorded which). These receptors all stem from a woman aged 40-49 years who had been exposed to COVID-19.

The chain has TRBV30 and TRBJ1-2, with TRBD1 as a possible D gene (6 bases). The CDR3 is 12 amino acids. CDR1 is GTSNPN and CDR2 is SVGIG in the germline V gene (reference sequence). V was trimmed by 2 bases and J by 8 bases, leaving 12 bases between them. CDR3 coding DNA: TGTGCCTGGAGTTTAACAGGGATAGGCTACACCTTC. This sequence encodes CAWSLTGIGYTF.

The V and J genes are TRBV7-3 and TRBJ2-2, with a tentative D call TRBD1 (6 bases). Germline CDR1 SGHTA, CDR2 FQGTGA. There are 14 residues in the CDR3. The V gene lost 5 bases and the J gene lost 2 bases, with 9 bases spanning the gap. The CDR3 sequence is CASSRQANTGELFF. The CDR3 bases are TGTGCCAGCAGCCGACAGGCCAACACCGGGGAGCTGTTTTTT. Combining the CDR3 with reference TRBV7-3 and TRBJ2-2 gives the whole variable domain GAGVSQTPSNKVTEKGKYVELRCDPISGHTALYWYRQSLGQGPEFLIYFQGTGAADDSGLPNDRFFAVRPEGSVSTLKIQRTERGDSAVYLCASSRQANTGELFFGEGSRLTVL.

This sequence joins TRBV9 and TRBJ2-3; 10 nucleotides agree with TRBD2. The V and J ends lost 6 bases and 4 bases, in that order; junction bases with no gene match: 8. Germline CDR1 reads SGDLS; CDR2 reads YYNGEE. The CDR3 is 15 amino acids. The CDR3 loop reads CASTAPGTSADTQYF. DNA of the CDR3: TGTGCCAGCACCGCCCCAGGGACTAGCGCAGATACGCAGTATTTT.

The chain combines TRBV18 with TRBJ2-3; 8 bases match TRBD1. J was trimmed by 0 bases and V by 3 bases; bases with no gene match: 8. Germline CDR1 and CDR2: KGHSH and LQKENI. The CDR3 is 17 amino acids. CDR3 residues: CASSPSGQGQSTDTQYF. The CDR3 coding sequence is TGTGCCAGCTCACCGAGCGGACAGGGCCAAAGCACAGATACGCAGTATTTT. Filled out from reference TRBV18 and TRBJ2-3, the complete variable domain reads NAGVMQNPRHLVRRRGQEARLRCSPMKGHSHVYWYRQLPEEGLKFMVYLQKENIIDESGMPKERFSAEFPKEGPSILRIQQVVRGDSAAYFCASSPSGQGQSTDTQYFGPGTRLTVL.

The chain carries TRBV2 and TRBJ1-6; TRBD1 matches 9 bases. Germline trimming cut 4 bases from V and 8 bases from J; bases unmatched to any gene: 0. The V gene's germline CDR1 is SNHLY and CDR2 FYNNEI. The CDR3 is 13 amino acids. The CDR3 loop reads CASSGQGDSPLHF. CDR3 nucleotide sequence: TGTGCCAGCAGTGGACAGGGGGATTCACCCCTCCACTTT.

The chain has TRBV29-1 and TRBJ2-5, with 10 nucleotides matching TRBD1. The CDR3 is 13 residues long. Germline trimming cut 7 bases from V and 5 bases from J; bases unmatched to any gene: 7. The germline CDR1 and CDR2 sequences are SQVTM and ANQGSEA. Written as DNA, the CDR3 is TGCAGCGCGGGACAGGGGAGGACGGAGACCCAGTACTTC. This sequence encodes CSAGQGRTETQYF. The full variable domain, completed using reference TRBV29-1 and TRBJ2-5, is SAVISQKPSRDICQRGTSLTIQCQVDSQVTMMFWYRQQPGQSLTLIATANQGSEATYESGFVIDKFPISRPNLTFSTLTVSNMSPEDSSIYLCSAGQGRTETQYFGPGTRLLVL.

This clone was seen a single time. The gene calls are TRBV5-4 and TRBJ2-2; 8 bases align to TRBD1. Germline trimming cut 4 bases from V and 12 bases from J; bases unmatched to any gene: 5. Germline V gene lookup returns CDR1 SGHNT and CDR2 YYREEE (reference sequence). The length of the CDR3 is 12 residues. CDR3 coding DNA: TGTGCCAGCAGCCTACAGGGGGGCCAGCTGTTTTTT. The encoded protein is CASSLQGGQLFF.

The chain's CDR3 is CASSPGTGYNEQFF. The DNA for the CDR3 is TGTGCCAGCTCCCCCGGGACAGGGTACAATGAGCAGTTCTTC. V is TRBV18 and J is TRBJ2-1; 9 bases agree with TRBD1. The germline V gene encodes CDR1 KGHSH and CDR2 LQKENI. V lost 6 bases to trimming and J lost 4 bases; unmatched junction nucleotides: 4. This CDR3 is built from 14 residues.

CDR3 protein: CATSRATGNLGNTIYF. CDR3 DNA sequence: TGTGCCACCAGCAGAGCAACAGGGAATTTAGGAAACACCATATATTTT. This rearrangement joins TRBV15 to TRBJ1-3; D possibly corresponds to TRBD1 (6 bases). CDR1 is LNHNV, CDR2 YYDKDF, per germline (reference sequence). V was cut by 1 base and J by 4 bases, with 14 bases left in between. The CDR3 has 16 residues.